The rows below give T cell receptor beta chains drawn from one sample of a study of T cells in Graves' hyperthyroidism and ophthalmopathy. TCRdb re-analysed the multiplex PCR reads in MiXCR, keeping a single row per CDR3 protein. The top ten hold 25% of the sample, which has approximately 34,000 distinct CDR3 sequences, 52% seen once. The material sequenced was blood. The source is a woman aged 40 to 49 with Graves' ophthalmopathy. The CDR3 runs from the conserved cysteine through the conserved F or W. Fields, in order: V gene, clone size, J gene, D gene, CDR3 DNA, CDR3 protein. A D gene is named only where the DNA matches it firmly. Size values are once, few and many counts, or a class for expanded clones, and some rows have none.

TRBV10-3	many	TRBJ1-1	TRBD1	TGTGCCATCAGTGTGACAGGGGTTGGGCGGGTTTCTGAAGCTTTCTTT	CAISVTGVGRVSEAFF
TRBV19	NA	TRBJ1-2	NA	TGTGCCAGTAGTATTCTAGCGGTAAATGGCTACACCTTC	CASSILAVNGYTF
TRBV9	medium-sized	TRBJ1-6	NA	TGTGCCAGCAGCGCCAGTAATTCACCCCTCCACTTT	CASSASNSPLHF
TRBV6-1	NA	TRBJ2-6	TRBD2	TGTGCCAGCAGTGGGACTAGCGGGGGGGCCAACGTCCTGACTTTC	CASSGTSGGANVLTF
TRBV4-1	many	TRBJ2-1	TRBD2	TGCGCCAGCAGCCAAGACCCAACTAGCGGGCGCCTTAACAATGAGCAGTTCTTC	CASSQDPTSGRLNNEQFF
TRBV7-6	once	TRBJ1-6	NA	TGTGCCAGCAGCTTAGGGGAGGGATCTAATTCACCCCTCCACTTT	CASSLGEGSNSPLHF
TRBV4-1	many	TRBJ2-2	NA	TGCGCCAGCAGCAGCCGGGACCGCGGAGCCGGGGAGCTGTTTTTT	CASSSRDRGAGELFF
TRBV7-2	NA	TRBJ2-1	TRBD2	TGTGCCAGCAGCGCTACTAGCGGGAGTAATGAGCAGTTCTTC	CASSATSGSNEQFF
TRBV9	once	TRBJ1-2	TRBD1	TGTGCCAGCAGCGCAGGGGGCTATGGCTACACCTTC	CASSAGGYGYTF
TRBV28	many	TRBJ2-5	TRBD2	TGTGCCAGCAAACCCCCCACCTCTAGCGGGAGGGAGACCCAGTACTTC	CASKPPTSSGRETQYF
TRBV7-3	NA	TRBJ2-2	TRBD2	TGTGCCAGCAGCTTAGGACTAGCGGGGACCGGGGAGCTGTTTTTT	CASSLGLAGTGELFF
TRBV20-1	NA	TRBJ1-1	NA	TGCAGTGCTAGAGCCCACACCTTCTCGAACACTGAAGCTTTCTTT	CSARAHTFSNTEAFF
TRBV29-1	NA	TRBJ2-3	TRBD2	TGCAGCGTTGAGGCTAGCGGGAGAGATACGCAGTATTTT	CSVEASGRDTQYF
TRBV7-9	many	TRBJ1-1	NA	TGTGCCAGCAGCTCCCGCGCGGGGGGCGGGGGGAACACTGAAGCTTTCTTT	CASSSRAGGGGNTEAFF
TRBV6-1	many	TRBJ2-7	TRBD1	TGTGCCAGCAGTGAAGTTGGGACAGGGAACGCCTACGAGCAGTACTTC	CASSEVGTGNAYEQYF
TRBV6-5	many	TRBJ2-1	TRBD1	TGTGCCAGCAGGGGGGGACAGGGTCCCTACAATGAGCAGTTCTTC	CASRGGQGPYNEQFF
TRBV15	NA	TRBJ2-5	NA	TGTGCCACCAGCAGAGCTCGGTCCGGCAATCAGCCCCAGTACTTC	CATSRARSGNQPQYF
TRBV28	NA	TRBJ2-7	TRBD2	TGTGCCAGCAGAGGACGCTTAGCGGGGCGACCCTACGAGCAGTACTTC	CASRGRLAGRPYEQYF
TRBV7-2	medium-sized	TRBJ2-3	NA	TGTGCCAGCAGCTTAGGGGAGGCAGGTACGCAGTATTTT	CASSLGEAGTQYF
TRBV28	many	TRBJ2-7	TRBD1	TGTGCCAGCAGTCCCGGGACAGGGCGATACGAGCAGTACTTC	CASSPGTGRYEQYF
TRBV19	many	TRBJ2-2	NA	TGTGCCAGTAGTATAGACGGGAGCACCGGGGAGCTGTTTTTT	CASSIDGSTGELFF
TRBV7-2	NA	TRBJ1-6	TRBD1	TGTGCCAGCAGCGGAAGGGACAGGGGGCACAGTTCACCCCTCCACTTT	CASSGRDRGHSSPLHF
TRBV20-1	NA	TRBJ2-1	NA	TGCAGTGCCAGTATTGAGGGGGGAACAGGGGCTAACTACAATGAGCAGTTCTTC	CSASIEGGTGANYNEQFF
TRBV9	NA	TRBJ1-2	NA	TGTGCCAGCAGCGTAAGTGTAGAAAACTATGGCTACACCTTC	CASSVSVENYGYTF
TRBV6-2/TRBV6-3	many	TRBJ2-2	NA	TGTGCCAGCAGTTTAACGGGGAGGAACACCGGGGAGCTGTTTTTT	CASSLTGRNTGELFF
TRBV20-1	few	TRBJ2-7	TRBD1	TGCAGTGCTAGGGGTTTTACAGGGGATGCCTACGAGCAGTACTTC	CSARGFTGDAYEQYF
TRBV2	NA	TRBJ1-5	NA	TGTGCCAGCAGGGAGGGGGGGTTTTCCAATCAGCCCCAGCATTTT	CASREGGFSNQPQHF
TRBV12-3/TRBV12-4	many	TRBJ2-5	TRBD2	TGTGCCAGCAGTTTAAGGGGAGGGCGAGGAGAGACCCAGTACTTC	CASSLRGGRGETQYF
TRBV20-1	NA	TRBJ2-3	NA	TGCAGTGCTCCTAGACAGGGCACAGATACGCAGTATTTT	CSAPRQGTDTQYF
TRBV2	NA	TRBJ1-1	NA	TGTGCCAGCAGGAACTACAGGGATATGGCTGAAGCTTTCTTT	CASRNYRDMAEAFF
TRBV12-3/TRBV12-4	once	TRBJ1-1	TRBD1	TGTGCCAGCAGTTCTGGGACAGGGGGCAAGGGAACGGAAGCTGTCTTT	CASSSGTGGKGTEAVF
TRBV6-6	many	TRBJ2-3	TRBD2	TGTGCCAGCAGCGCCTCGGGCGGGGGGGGAACTAGCACAGATACGCAGTATTTT	CASSASGGGGTSTDTQYF
TRBV9	many	TRBJ1-1	NA	TGTGCCAGCAGCGTAGATGGGGGGACTGAAGCTTTCTTT	CASSVDGGTEAFF
TRBV9	many	TRBJ2-7	NA	TGTGCCAGCAGCTTGGGGGGTAGCTCCTACGAGCAGTACTTC	CASSLGGSSYEQYF
TRBV7-2	medium-sized	TRBJ2-7	NA	TGTGCCAGCAGCTTATCGGGGACTGAGCAGTACTTC	CASSLSGTEQYF
TRBV19	NA	TRBJ2-1	TRBD2	TGTGCCAGTAGCGAACTAGGAGGGGAGGGGGAGCAGTTCTTC	CASSELGGEGEQFF
TRBV5-6	many	TRBJ2-7	NA	TGTGCCAGCAGCGCCAATCCAGGCGCACGGGAGCAGTACTTC	CASSANPGAREQYF
TRBV20-1	NA	TRBJ2-7	NA	TGCAGTGCTAGAGTTGGGGGGTTGGGCACCTACGAGCAGTACTTC	CSARVGGLGTYEQYF
TRBV7-2	NA	TRBJ2-7	NA	TGTGCCAGCAGCCCCGGGCGAGCTAGCCCCAACGAGCAGTACTTC	CASSPGRASPNEQYF
TRBV6-5	NA	TRBJ2-2	NA	TGTGCCAGCAGTTACGAAGGGGACGGGGAGCTGTTCTTT	CASSYEGDGELFF
TRBV15	NA	TRBJ1-1	NA	TGTGCCACCAGCAGAGGTAGCTACACTGAAGCTTCCTTT	CATSRGSYTEASF
TRBV5-4	NA	TRBJ2-3	NA	TGTGCCAGCAGCACCCGGGCTAGCTCCGATACGCAGTATTTT	CASSTRASSDTQYF
TRBV6-1	many	TRBJ2-3	NA	TGTGCCAGCAGCTCTGGGCTAGCTCAAGATACGCAGTATTTT	CASSSGLAQDTQYF
TRBV7-9	medium-sized	TRBJ1-1	NA	TGTGCCAGCAGCTTATATGCAACTGAAGCTTTCTTT	CASSLYATEAFF
TRBV20-1	once	TRBJ1-5	TRBD1	TGCAGTGCTAGACCTATGGACAGGAATCAGCCCCAGCATTTT	CSARPMDRNQPQHF
TRBV19	many	TRBJ1-1	NA	TGTGCCAGTAGTTCTGGGCTTGCGTTGAACACTGAAGCTTTCTTT	CASSSGLALNTEAFF
TRBV5-8	many	TRBJ2-7	TRBD2	TGTGCCAGCGGACGGGGGGAGTTAAGGGAGCAGTACTTC	CASGRGELREQYF
TRBV28	many	TRBJ2-2	NA	TGTGCCAGCAGCCTTGGGACAAGCACCGGGGAGCTGTTTTTT	CASSLGTSTGELFF
TRBV29-1	NA	TRBJ1-1	TRBD1	TGCAGCTTTGCCGGGACAGGGCAGACCACTGAAGCTTTCTTT	CSFAGTGQTTEAFF
TRBV6-1	many	TRBJ1-1	NA	TGTGCCACCGACACCATGAACACTGAAGCTTTCTTT	CATDTMNTEAFF
TRBV2	many	TRBJ2-5	TRBD2	TGTGCCAGCAGAACAGCGGGGGGGGGGACCCAGTACTTC	CASRTAGGGTQYF
TRBV5-4	once	TRBJ2-5	TRBD2	TGTGCCAGCAGCACTATTCCCGGGACTAGCGGGGAGACCCAGTACTTC	CASSTIPGTSGETQYF
TRBV2	NA	TRBJ2-2	NA	NA	CASRTGLWLHLRFGELFF
TRBV27	many	TRBJ2-7	TRBD2	TGTGCCAGCAGAAGCTTAGCGGGAGTGGGAGAGCAGTACTTC	CASRSLAGVGEQYF